This entry concerns a single TCR beta chain. This specimen comes from a study of blood T cell repertoires in COVID-19. About the research overall: Acute and convalescent COVID-19 specimens originated in the United States, Italy and Spain. In each case, the material was cDNA or gDNA derived from T cells, B-cell-depleted T cells, or PBMCs.

Under the authors' procedure: Researchers report that nucleated cell counts were estimated from reference gene primer amplification. The repertoire was sequenced with immunoSEQ multiplex PCR; TCRdb's copy has only in-frame clones and lacks some. From that table come the V and J calls and clone size; the DNA was used to work out D and trimming. This sample has about 160,000 clones, with roughly 80% found just once. This clonotype was sampled from a woman of 80 years or more with acute or convalescent COVID-19. The sequenced material came from peripheral blood.

DNA of the CDR3: TGTGCCAGCAGCGTAGGGGGGGCAGATACGCAGTATTTT. It specifies CASSVGGADTQYF. The chain couples TRBV9 to TRBJ2-3; possible D gene TRBD2, 6 bases. The CDR3 sequence is 13 residues long. Germline V gives CDR1 SGDLS, CDR2 YYNGEE. With 0 bases removed from V and 4 bases from J, the gap between germline ends came to 6 bases.